The next 10 T cell receptor beta chains were all read from a single sample in a study of OX40 agonist ivuxolimab in advanced cancers. The library relied on the immunoSEQ multiplex PCR assay. TCRdb provides this immuneACCESS table in a form limited to in-frame rearrangements. Some clones are lacking; in checked studies, under half of them reflect an unresolved V gene, and why the rest are absent is not known. The sample includes approximately 10,000 clones, with roughly 71% observed a single time. Clones ranked in the top ten supply 25% to 35% of the sample. The input for sequencing was CD4+ or CD8+ T cells sorted from blood, taken in a trial of the OX40 agonist ivuxolimab. The receptor set was obtained from an adult with an advanced solid tumor such as melanoma, head and neck, liver or kidney cancer.

The chain carries TRBV27 and TRBJ2-1; D call uncertain. The V gene's germline CDR1 is MNHEY and CDR2 SMNVEV (reference sequence). Trimming removed 6 bases from V and 7 bases from J, with 19 bases in between. The CDR3 is 15 residues long. CDR3 sequence reads: CASSPVPWASNEQFF. The CDR3 DNA sequence: TGTGCCAGCAGCCCAGTCCCGTGGGCATCTAATGAGCAGTTCTTC.

In nucleotides, the CDR3 is TGTGCCAGCAGCCAATTTCAGGGGGCTTCCTACGAGCAGTACTTC. It encodes CASSQFQGASYEQYF. The gene calls are TRBV16 and TRBJ2-7, with 8 bases matching TRBD1. Germline trimming cut 1 base from V and 1 base from J; bases unmatched to any gene: 3. The CDR3 is 15 amino acids. CDR1 is KGHSY and CDR2 is FQNENV in the germline V gene.

The rearrangement links TRBV27 to TRBJ2-7; tentatively, D is TRBD2 (5 bases). Germline V gene lookup returns CDR1 MNHEY and CDR2 SMNVEV (reference sequence). This CDR3 comprises 15 residues. V was cut by 4 bases and J by 2 bases, with 15 bases left in between. The DNA of the CDR3 is TGTGCCAGCAGTTCACTAGTGGAACCCCCCTACGAGCAGTACTTC. It encodes CASSSLVEPPYEQYF.

This rearrangement joins TRBV27 to TRBJ1-1; D call uncertain. The CDR3 spans 15 residues. The V gene's germline CDR1 is MNHEY and CDR2 SMNVEV (reference sequence). The V end lost 0 bases, the J end lost 6 bases, and 14 bases lay between the germline ends. The CDR3 here is CASSLSGKRMSEAFF. In nucleotides, the CDR3 is TGTGCCAGCAGTTTATCAGGGAAGAGAATGTCTGAAGCTTTCTTT.

This chain joins TRBV7-9 and TRBJ2-7; 11 positions match TRBD2. V lost 3 bases and J lost 4; bases outside the gene matches: 8. Germline V gene lookup returns CDR1 SEHNR and CDR2 FQNEAQ (reference sequence). This CDR3 region has 16 residues. CDR3 protein: CASSLTSGESGYEQYF. CDR3 in DNA: TGTGCCAGCAGCTTGACTAGCGGGGAGTCGGGGTACGAGCAGTACTTC.

This chain connects TRBV4-3 to TRBJ1-2, with a tentative D call TRBD1 (6 bases). The CDR3 is 15 residues long. Trimming pared 0 bases from V and 3 bases from J, leaving 11 bases between. CDR1 LGHNA and CDR2 YSLEER come from the germline V gene. The DNA for the CDR3 is TGCGCCAGCAGCCAAGAAGACAGGCCGGACTATGGCTACACCTTC. Residues: CASSQEDRPDYGYTF.

J is TRBJ1-2 and V is TRBV6-6, with D unclear. CDR1 and CDR2 (germline): MNHNY, SVGAGI (reference sequence). This CDR3 is built from 8 residues. CDR3 coding DNA: TGTGCTTGTTATGGCTACACCTTC. Translating gives CACYGYTF.

In this sample, this clone turned up once. This chain joins TRBV5-1 and TRBJ2-1; the match to TRBD1 covers 8 bases. The V segment lost 2 bases and the J segment 6 bases; nucleotides outside the gene matches: 7. The germline CDR1 and CDR2 sequences are SGHRS and YFSETQ. The CDR3 has 15 residues. CDR3 in DNA: TGCGCCAGCAGCTTTGACGGGACAGGACGCAATGAGCAGTTCTTC. Protein: CASSFDGTGRNEQFF.

Only one count was recorded for this clone. J is TRBJ1-3 and V is TRBV11-2, with TRBD1 matching over 9 bases. With 6 bases clipped from V and 8 bases from J, the junction kept 5 bases outside the gene matches. The CDR3 is made up of 13 amino acids. Germline CDR1 and CDR2: SGHAT and FQNNGV. CDR3 protein: CASSWTGDDTIYF. CDR3 in DNA: TGTGCCAGCAGTTGGACAGGGGACGACACCATATATTTT.

V is TRBV6-5 and J is TRBJ1-2, with TRBD1 as a possible D gene (6 bases). The V end lost 2 bases, the J end lost 8 bases, and 12 bases lay between the germline ends. CDR1 and CDR2 from the germline V gene are MNHEY and SVGAGI. The CDR3 sequence is 13 residues long. CDR3 nucleotide sequence: TGTGCCAGCAGTTACAACAGGGTTCGCGGCTACACCTTC. This codes for CASSYNRVRGYTF.